The rows below give T cell receptor beta chains drawn from one sample of a study of blood T cell repertoires in COVID-19. Sequencing used immunoSEQ multiplex PCR; TCRdb keeps in-frame clones, though not all of them. The sample includes roughly 100,000 clones, roughly nine tenths seen only once; the top ten take about a third. The specimen sequenced was peripheral blood. The receptors come from a woman older than 75 with acute or convalescent COVID-19. CDR3s include the opening cysteine and the closing phenylalanine or tryptophan. The order of the fields is CDR3 protein, CDR3 length, J gene, V gene.

cdr3_aa: CASSQLQWTSTDTQYF; cdr3_length: 16; j_call: TRBJ2-3; v_call: TRBV14
cdr3_aa: CASSPRRDRGPGNTIYF; cdr3_length: 17; j_call: TRBJ1-3; v_call: TRBV21-1
cdr3_aa: CACSGQGNTEAFF; cdr3_length: 13; j_call: TRBJ1-1; v_call: TRBV30
cdr3_aa: CASSLLSGLNNEQFF; cdr3_length: 15; j_call: TRBJ2-1; v_call: TRBV5-1
cdr3_aa: CASSYRGSGNTIYF; cdr3_length: 14; j_call: TRBJ1-3; v_call: TRBV5-8
cdr3_aa: CASSLIGLDEKLFF; cdr3_length: 14; j_call: TRBJ1-4; v_call: TRBV28
cdr3_aa: CASSLGGTGRPPLHF; cdr3_length: 15; j_call: TRBJ1-6; v_call: TRBV5-1
cdr3_aa: CASSDGLFQFF; cdr3_length: 11; j_call: TRBJ2-1; v_call: TRBV3-1/TRBV3-2
cdr3_aa: CASSSRTSGDSGELFF; cdr3_length: 16; j_call: TRBJ2-2; v_call: TRBV7-9
cdr3_aa: CASSLLHPGTGVQETQYF; cdr3_length: 18; j_call: TRBJ2-5; v_call: TRBV5-5
cdr3_aa: CASRYSRAQYNSPLHF; cdr3_length: 16; j_call: TRBJ1-6; v_call: TRBV2
cdr3_aa: CASSSPYSPLHF; cdr3_length: 12; j_call: TRBJ1-6; v_call: TRBV12-3/TRBV12-4
cdr3_aa: CAINSGGALNEQFF; cdr3_length: 14; j_call: TRBJ2-1; v_call: TRBV10-3
cdr3_aa: CASSVPGYGYTF; cdr3_length: 12; j_call: TRBJ1-2; v_call: TRBV28
cdr3_aa: CASSPGQGRAFF; cdr3_length: 12; j_call: TRBJ1-1; v_call: TRBV5-4
cdr3_aa: CSVGFWDRPLEQYF; cdr3_length: 14; j_call: TRBJ2-7; v_call: TRBV29-1
cdr3_aa: CASSLESAGGQDEQFF; cdr3_length: 16; j_call: TRBJ2-1; v_call: TRBV7-6
cdr3_aa: CASSDSRNQPQHF; cdr3_length: 13; j_call: TRBJ1-5; v_call: TRBV19
cdr3_aa: CASSIQVSGETQYF; cdr3_length: 14; j_call: TRBJ2-5; v_call: TRBV6-5
cdr3_aa: CASSPQDRTLNTEAFF; cdr3_length: 16; j_call: TRBJ1-1; v_call: TRBV18
cdr3_aa: CATSTMRQASNQPQHF; cdr3_length: 16; j_call: TRBJ1-5; v_call: TRBV15
cdr3_aa: CASSYKQGGNYGYTF; cdr3_length: 15; j_call: TRBJ1-2; v_call: TRBV6-5
cdr3_aa: CASSPLGQGVGYEQYF; cdr3_length: 16; j_call: TRBJ2-7; v_call: TRBV18
cdr3_aa: CASSLGGTNEKLFF; cdr3_length: 14; j_call: TRBJ1-4; v_call: TRBV5-4
cdr3_aa: CASSQVRLAGIYEQYF; cdr3_length: 16; j_call: TRBJ2-7; v_call: TRBV4-1
cdr3_aa: CASSVGASVNEQYF; cdr3_length: 14; j_call: TRBJ2-7; v_call: TRBV9
cdr3_aa: CAWTGQHEKLFF; cdr3_length: 12; j_call: TRBJ1-4; v_call: TRBV30
cdr3_aa: CASSEEDTSYEQYF; cdr3_length: 14; j_call: TRBJ2-7; v_call: TRBV6-2/TRBV6-3
cdr3_aa: CASSLDGGGNQPQHF; cdr3_length: 15; j_call: TRBJ1-5; v_call: TRBV5-1
cdr3_aa: CASSQDLGAGLTYEQYF; cdr3_length: 17; j_call: TRBJ2-7; v_call: TRBV3-1/TRBV3-2
cdr3_aa: CASSRGRDSLDEKLFF; cdr3_length: 16; j_call: TRBJ1-4; v_call: TRBV4-1
cdr3_aa: CASSFTSWTGDQPQHF; cdr3_length: 16; j_call: TRBJ1-5; v_call: TRBV7-8
cdr3_aa: CASSPEVRYSYNEQFF; cdr3_length: 16; j_call: TRBJ2-1; v_call: TRBV27
cdr3_aa: CASSQDGGGRLTEAFF; cdr3_length: 16; j_call: TRBJ1-1; v_call: TRBV4-3
cdr3_aa: CASSSGLAGSSYNEQFF; cdr3_length: 17; j_call: TRBJ2-1; v_call: TRBV7-3
cdr3_aa: CASGTGDNEKLFF; cdr3_length: 13; j_call: TRBJ1-4; v_call: TRBV19
cdr3_aa: CASSQIQGSPLHF; cdr3_length: 13; j_call: TRBJ1-6; v_call: TRBV3-1/TRBV3-2
cdr3_aa: CASSVAGAGGYPTHRELFF; cdr3_length: 19; j_call: TRBJ2-2; v_call: TRBV9
cdr3_aa: CAISDTGYYGYTF; cdr3_length: 13; j_call: TRBJ1-2; v_call: TRBV10-3
cdr3_aa: CASSPGRQENTEAFF; cdr3_length: 15; j_call: TRBJ1-1; v_call: TRBV18
cdr3_aa: CASRLSGGAYEQFF; cdr3_length: 14; j_call: TRBJ2-1; v_call: TRBV7-3
cdr3_aa: CASSFAPGGNTEAFF; cdr3_length: 15; j_call: TRBJ1-1; v_call: TRBV5-6
cdr3_aa: CASSSRYEQYF; cdr3_length: 11; j_call: TRBJ2-7; v_call: TRBV13
cdr3_aa: CAIGQGSSQHF; cdr3_length: 11; j_call: TRBJ1-5; v_call: TRBV12-3/TRBV12-4
cdr3_aa: CASGPAPGQRNTGELFF; cdr3_length: 17; j_call: TRBJ2-2; v_call: TRBV12-5
cdr3_aa: CASSPGTGGSSGGNTIYF; cdr3_length: 18; j_call: TRBJ1-3; v_call: TRBV18